These 29 T cell receptor beta chains share one sample of origin, sequenced in a study of T-cell memory formation after mild COVID-19. TCRdb redid the calling of the 5' RACE reads with MiXCR, one entry per CDR3 protein. The data show some 210,000 distinct CDR3 sequences, 8% to 11% seen once. Sequencing used PBMCs or a T cell subset sorted from them (not recorded which). The receptors originated from a man between 18 and 35 years old who had mild COVID-19 (a few samples of this study predate the infection). Cell type and time point are not known.

This clonotype showed up many times. The chain recombines TRBV5-6 with TRBJ2-1; 8 bases align to TRBD2. The V gene's germline CDR1 is SGHDT and CDR2 YYEEEE. Germline trimming cut 1 base from V and 4 bases from J; bases unmatched to any gene: 4. The CDR3 contains 15 residues. In DNA form, the CDR3 reads TGTGCCAGCAGCTTGATTTCTAGCGGGTACAATGAGCAGTTCTTC. The encoded protein is CASSLISSGYNEQFF.

This clonotype was observed many times. The chain links TRBV27 to TRBJ2-3; maybe TRBD1 (6 bases). This CDR3 is built from 14 residues. V was pared by 5 bases and J by 2 bases, with 11 bases between. Germline-derived CDR1 and CDR2 are MNHEY and SMNVEV (reference sequence). The CDR3 sequence: CASSPGQFTDTQYF. The CDR3 nucleotides are TGTGCCAGCAGTCCCGGACAGTTCACAGATACGCAGTATTTT.

This clonotype has ten or more counts. The rearrangement links TRBV12-3 or TRBV12-4 to TRBJ2-1; 8 bases are shared with TRBD1. Trimming at V came to 7 bases and at J to 2 bases, leaving 7 bases not matched to a gene. The CDR3 is made up of 15 amino acids. The CDR3 loop reads CASTPGQGAYNEQFF. The CDR3 bases are TGTGCCAGCACCCCCGGACAGGGAGCCTACAATGAGCAGTTCTTC.

The rearrangement uses TRBV18 and TRBJ2-1; D gene ambiguous. Germline loops: CDR1 KGHSH, CDR2 LQKENI. Trimming took 2 bases from V and 0 from J, leaving 8 bases between them. This CDR3 is 15 amino acids long. The CDR3 DNA reads as TGTGCCAGCTCACCAAGGCCGCGCTCCTACAATGAGCAGTTCTTC. Residues: CASSPRPRSYNEQFF.

This clonotype has only a few counts. This chain joins TRBV4-1 and TRBJ1-1; D might be TRBD1 (5 bases). V dropped 3 bases and J dropped 4 bases, with 12 bases sitting between them. This CDR3 contains 14 residues. The germline gives CDR1 MGHRA, CDR2 YSYEKL. The DNA of the CDR3 is TGCGCCAGCAGCCACCGGGACCGCGCCACTGAAGCTTTCTTT. Protein sequence: CASSHRDRATEAFF.

V gene TRBV20-1 combines with J gene TRBJ1-1; possibly TRBD1 for D (5 bases). Germline lookup yields CDR1 DFQATT and CDR2 SNEGSKA (reference sequence). Trimming left V 1 base short and J 0 bases short, with 12 bases between. This CDR3 has 15 residues. The CDR3 protein is CSARVPGTVNTEAFF. In nucleotides, the CDR3 is TGCAGTGCTAGAGTCCCGGGGACGGTGAACACTGAAGCTTTCTTT.

This clonotype was observed a few times. The V gene is TRBV18, the J gene TRBJ1-5; D is unresolved. This CDR3 contains 13 residues. V was shortened by 0 bases and J by 12 bases, with 12 bases between the two germline ends. Germline V gene lookup returns CDR1 KGHSH and CDR2 LQKENI. The DNA of the CDR3 is TGTGCCAGCTCACCACCAGCCCGCGGCAGCCAGCATTTT. Amino acids: CASSPPARGSQHF.

There are many counts of this clonotype. Written as DNA, the CDR3 is TGTGCCAGCAGTCTTCAAGGGGGGCGAAGGAACACCGGGGAGCTGTTTTTT. It yields the protein CASSLQGGRRNTGELFF. The chain uses TRBV7-6 and TRBJ2-2; TRBD1 or TRBD2 may be the D gene (6 bases each). Germline V gene sequence: CDR1 SGHVS, CDR2 FNYEAQ. Trimming pared 6 bases from V and 1 base from J, leaving 18 bases between. The CDR3 is 17 amino acids.

This clonotype was seen ten or more times. The chain's CDR3 is CASSPALETQYF. In DNA, the CDR3 is TGCGCCAGCAGCCCCGCGCTAGAGACCCAGTACTTC. This chain connects TRBV10-2 to TRBJ2-5, with unresolved D. The CDR3 spans 12 residues. V was cut by 6 bases and J by 4 bases, with 9 bases left in between. The V gene's germline CDR1 is WSHSY and CDR2 SAAADI.

V and J are TRBV3-1 and TRBJ2-1; TRBD1 matches at 10 bases. Germline V CDR1 and CDR2: LGHDT, YNNKEL (reference sequence). The CDR3 loop spans 15 amino acids. J gave up 5 bases and V 5 bases, and 6 bases lay outside the gene matches. The CDR3 nucleotides read TGTGCCAGCAGCTCCTCCGGGACAGGGGACAATGAGCAGTTCTTC. Residues: CASSSSGTGDNEQFF.

The J gene is TRBJ1-5, the V gene TRBV4-1; D is undetermined. V lost 1 base to trimming and J lost 0 bases, with 13 bases between them. The CDR3 is made up of 17 amino acids. The germline CDR1 and CDR2 sequences are MGHRA and YSYEKL. The chain's CDR3 is CASSQALQWDSNQPQHF. Here the CDR3 DNA reads TGCGCCAGCAGCCAAGCCCTACAGTGGGATAGCAATCAGCCCCAGCATTTT.

This clonotype was detected many times. The chain combines TRBV5-1 with TRBJ2-3; the match to TRBD2 covers 9 bases. The germline V gene has CDR1 SGHRS and CDR2 YFSETQ. The trim removed 4 bases at V and 3 bases at J, leaving 9 bases unmatched. The CDR3 is made up of 16 amino acids. The CDR3 reads CASSTSLAGVTDTQYF. For the CDR3, the DNA is TGCGCCAGCAGCACCTCCTTAGCGGGGGTAACAGATACGCAGTATTTT.

The chain joins TRBV5-1 to TRBJ2-3, with D uncertain. The V gene's germline CDR1 is SGHRS and CDR2 YFSETQ. This CDR3 has 15 residues. The V end lost 5 bases, the J end lost 2 bases, and 15 bases lay between the germline ends. The CDR3 bases are TGCGCCAGCAGTGTGGCCTTTATCCTCACAGATACGCAGTATTTT. It translates to CASSVAFILTDTQYF.

This clonotype occurred a few times. This sequence joins TRBV20-1 and TRBJ1-2; D unclear. The CDR3 runs to 12 residues. Germline CDR1 DFQATT, CDR2 SNEGSKA (reference sequence). V was cut by 0 bases and J by 4 bases, with 6 bases left in between. The CDR3 here is CSARDMIYGYTF. The CDR3 nucleotides are TGCAGTGCTAGAGATATGATCTATGGCTACACCTTC.

This clonotype was found many times. The chain uses TRBV7-8 and TRBJ2-6; D is unclear. This CDR3 has 17 residues. The V gene lost 2 bases and the J gene lost 0 bases, with 11 bases spanning the gap. From germline, CDR1 is SGHVS and CDR2 FQNEAQ. The CDR3 loop reads CASSLPRRYSGANVLTF. CDR3 in DNA: TGTGCCAGCAGCTTACCCCGACGGTACTCTGGGGCCAACGTCCTGACTTTC.

This clonotype was found a few times. DNA for the CDR3: TGTGCCAGCAGCTCGTCGGGGGGAGGCTATGGCTACACCTTC. Translating it yields CASSSSGGGYGYTF. This chain connects TRBV12-3 or TRBV12-4 to TRBJ1-2; TRBD1 is a possible D gene (5 bases). The V gene lost 6 bases and the J gene lost 4 bases, with 15 bases spanning the gap. The CDR3 spans 14 residues.

This clonotype was seen a few times. This chain uses TRBV18 with TRBJ1-4; D gene ambiguous. The V end lost 3 bases, the J end lost 3 bases, and 17 bases lay between the germline ends. Germline V gene sequence: CDR1 KGHSH, CDR2 LQKENI. The CDR3 length is 17 residues. CDR3: CASSPRLIGTANEKLFF. The CDR3 coding sequence is TGTGCCAGCTCACCCCGGTTGATAGGAACAGCTAATGAAAAACTGTTTTTT.

The table lists this clonotype with many counts. The genes are TRBV2 and TRBJ2-1; D remains unclear. V lost 4 bases and J 5 bases, leaving 6 bases between the germline ends. The CDR3 is made up of 12 amino acids. Germline V CDR1 and CDR2: SNHLY, FYNNEI. This chain's CDR3 is CASSATDNEQFF. CDR3 in DNA: TGTGCCAGCAGTGCGACCGACAATGAGCAGTTCTTC.

This clonotype was recorded a few times. The gene calls are TRBV20-1 and TRBJ2-3; the D call may be TRBD1 or TRBD2 (5 bases each). Trimming pared 3 bases from V and 0 bases from J, leaving 13 bases between. In germline, CDR1 is DFQATT, CDR2 SNEGSKA (reference sequence). The CDR3 covers 15 residues. This CDR3 reads CSASGASSSTDTQYF. For the CDR3, the DNA is TGCAGTGCTAGCGGGGCGAGCTCTAGCACAGATACGCAGTATTTT.

This clonotype occurred a few times. The chain employs TRBV4-2 and TRBJ2-5; D unclear. Trimming took 0 bases from V and 4 from J, leaving 9 bases between them. Germline loops: CDR1 LGHNA, CDR2 YNFKEQ. There are 14 residues in the CDR3. The CDR3 region has the DNA TGTGCCAGCAGCCAAGACCATCAGTCAGAGACCCAGTACTTC. Translated: CASSQDHQSETQYF.

Written as DNA, the CDR3 is TGTGCCAGCAGCCCCCCCCCAGGGTCCGGCTACACCTTC. Its translation: CASSPPPGSGYTF. This chain links TRBV6-2 or TRBV6-3 with TRBJ1-2, with D possibly TRBD1 on 5 matching bases. V lost 6 bases to trimming and J lost 8 bases, with 16 bases between them. The CDR3 spans 13 residues. Per germline, CDR1 MNHEY and CDR2 SVGEGT.

In this sample, this clonotype turned up a few times. The chain joins TRBV5-1 to TRBJ1-6; 9 bases are shared with TRBD1. In germline, CDR1 is SGHRS, CDR2 YFSETQ. Losses at the gene ends were 4 bases for V and 4 bases for J; bases not matched to a gene: 9. The CDR3 has 17 amino acids. CDR3 in DNA: TGCGCCAGCAGCCTACAGTCGACAGGGGGGTATAATTCACCCCTCCACTTT. Translation gives CASSLQSTGGYNSPLHF.

The rearrangement joins TRBV28 to TRBJ2-2; 7 nucleotides match TRBD2. The CDR3 covers 16 residues. The junction had 10 bases not matched to a gene; V was cut back by 5 bases and J by 4 bases. Germline V CDR1 and CDR2: MDHEN, SYDVKM. The CDR3 reads CASSPGIGEGTGELFF. CDR3 nucleotide sequence: TGTGCCAGCAGTCCCGGAATTGGGGAGGGCACCGGGGAGCTGTTTTTT.

This clonotype has a handful of counts. In DNA, the CDR3 is TGTGCCAGCAGCCGGACAGGGAGCTCTGGAAACACCATATATTTT. This translates into CASSRTGSSGNTIYF. The chain carries TRBV27 and TRBJ1-3; 8 bases match TRBD1. In germline, CDR1 is MNHEY, CDR2 SMNVEV (reference sequence). V lost 6 bases, J lost 0 bases, and 4 bases stayed unmatched. The CDR3 sequence is 15 residues long.

The gene calls are TRBV24-1 and TRBJ2-1; D possibly corresponds to TRBD1 (6 bases). Germline CDR1 and CDR2: KGHDR and SFDVKD. The CDR3 spans 12 residues. Trimming took 5 bases from V and 7 from J, leaving 8 bases between them. The CDR3 nucleotides read TGTGCCACCAGTGCACAGGGAAATGAGCAGTTCTTC. This gives the protein CATSAQGNEQFF.

This chain uses TRBV5-1 with TRBJ2-7; D is uncertain. This CDR3 comprises 13 residues. Looked up from germline, CDR1 is SGHRS and CDR2 is YFSETQ. The V end lost 0 bases, the J end lost 5 bases, and 9 bases lay between the germline ends. DNA of the CDR3: TGCGCCAGCAGCTTGGGCGGCTCGGACGAGCAGTACGTC. Residues: CASSLGGSDEQYV.

This chain joins TRBV5-5 and TRBJ2-7, with D perhaps being TRBD1 or TRBD2 (5 bases each). Germline CDR1 SGHKS, CDR2 YYEKEE (reference sequence). The CDR3 sequence is 15 residues long. Trimming cost V 4 bases and J 1 base, with 15 bases left between them. The CDR3 region has the DNA TGTGCCAGCAGCAGAACCGGGACGGAATCCTACGAGCAGTACGTC. Protein product: CASSRTGTESYEQYV.

In this sample, this clonotype turned up many times. V is TRBV5-1 and J is TRBJ2-5; the D gene could be TRBD1 or TRBD2 (5 bases each). V was shortened by 0 bases and J by 5 bases, with 11 bases between the two germline ends. The CDR3 is 14 residues long. Germline V CDR1 and CDR2: SGHRS, YFSETQ. This CDR3 is CASSLEGTRETQYF. The CDR3, as DNA: TGCGCCAGCAGCTTGGAGGGGACGAGGGAGACCCAGTACTTC.

This clonotype was recorded at least ten times. V and J are TRBV12-3 or TRBV12-4 and TRBJ1-6; 12 nucleotides match TRBD1. The CDR3 length is 15 residues. V was pared by 5 bases and J by 10 bases, with 6 bases of the junction left unmatched. This chain's CDR3 is CASSGPGQGASPLHF. The DNA for the CDR3 is TGTGCCAGCAGTGGACCGGGACAGGGGGCCTCACCCCTCCACTTT.